The next 23 T cell receptor beta chains were all read from a single sample in a study of vaccination and CD4 T cells after COVID-19. Treatment meaning: approximately 10-day PBMC culture with coronavirus spike peptide pools or control peptides (ViraFEST assay). These receptors are not linked to any known antigen. Scientists ran DNA taken from cultured CD4+ T cells through the Oncomine TCR Beta short-read assay for sequencing. One entry per CDR3 protein results from TCRdb running MiXCR on the PCR reads. The table records roughly 20,000 distinct CDR3 sequences, about 50% of them present only once. This specimen consisted of CD4+ T cells from blood, cultured in vitro, obtained before SARS-CoV-2 vaccination. The receptors stem from a human donor who had recovered from COVID-19.

The chain combines TRBV5-4 with TRBJ2-1, with 7 bases lining up with TRBD2. Trimming removed 0 bases from V and 4 bases from J; junction bases left unmatched: 4. CDR3 length: 15 amino acids. The germline V gene encodes CDR1 SGHNT and CDR2 YYREEE (reference sequence). The CDR3 coding sequence is TGTGCCAGCAGCTTGGATGGCGGGGGTTACAATGAGCAGTTCTTC. Protein product: CASSLDGGGYNEQFF.

The chain recombines TRBV6-5 with TRBJ2-2; D call uncertain. V was cut by 4 bases and J by 7 bases, with 13 bases left in between. There are 14 residues in the CDR3. The germline gives CDR1 MNHEY, CDR2 SVGAGI. CDR3 residues: CASSLGPVGGELFF. In nucleotides, the CDR3 is TGTGCCAGCAGTTTAGGACCCGTGGGCGGGGAGCTGTTTTTT.

The chain links TRBV2 to TRBJ1-1; D ambiguous. The V end lost 7 bases, the J end lost 0 bases, and 3 bases lay between the germline ends. The germline gives CDR1 SNHLY, CDR2 FYNNEI. The CDR3 has 11 residues. The CDR3 protein is CASTVNTEAFF. The CDR3 DNA sequence: TGTGCCAGCACTGTGAACACTGAAGCTTTCTTT.

V and J are TRBV6-1 and TRBJ2-7, with TRBD1 matching 9 bases. CDR1 is MNHNS, CDR2 SASEGT, per germline. V dropped 6 bases and J dropped 4; count of bases not matched to a gene: 10. CDR3 length: 15 amino acids. CDR3 in DNA: TGTGCCAGCAGCCCGGTCGGGACAGGGACTTACGAGCAGTACTTC. Amino acids: CASSPVGTGTYEQYF.

The V gene is TRBV7-3, the J gene TRBJ2-2, with 10 positions matching TRBD2. J lost 5 bases, V lost 4 bases, and 13 bases had no gene match. The germline CDR1 and CDR2 sequences are SGHTA and FQGTGA. The CDR3 contains 18 residues. In DNA form, the CDR3 reads TGTGCCAGCAGCTCCCGGCCAGCGGGGGGGCCGTGGACCGGGGAGCTGTTTTTT. Protein: CASSSRPAGGPWTGELFF.

V and J are TRBV20-1 and TRBJ2-7; no reliable D call. The CDR3 extends over 14 amino acids. From germline, CDR1 is DFQATT and CDR2 SNEGSKA (reference sequence). V lost 0 bases to trimming and J lost 2 bases, with 11 bases between them. For the CDR3, the DNA is TGCAGTGCTAGAGATCTCGGCACTACCTACGAGCAGTACTTC. Encoded protein: CSARDLGTTYEQYF.

This clonotype came up once. The genes are TRBV2 and TRBJ2-5; 7 nucleotides agree with TRBD1. Per germline, CDR1 SNHLY and CDR2 FYNNEI. V was pared by 4 bases and J by 2 bases, with 4 bases of the junction left unmatched. This CDR3 region has 14 residues. CDR3 sequence: CASSGDRAQETQYF. In DNA, the CDR3 is TGTGCCAGCAGTGGCGACAGGGCACAAGAGACCCAGTACTTC.

This clonotype occurred a few times. The chain combines TRBV19 with TRBJ1-5, with 8 bases fitting TRBD1. Germline V lookup: CDR1 LNHDA, CDR2 SQIVND (reference sequence). V lost 8 bases, J lost 6 bases, and 9 bases stayed unmatched. CDR3 length: 14 residues. The CDR3, as DNA: TGTGCCAGTGCGAACGGACAGGGCGGTCAGCCCCAGCATTTT. Translating it yields CASANGQGGQPQHF.

The table lists this clonotype with a few counts. The CDR3 DNA reads as TGTGCCAGCAGAACTAGCGGGAGGGAGACCCAGTACTTC. Translation: CASRTSGRETQYF. This chain joins TRBV2 and TRBJ2-5, with 12 bases identical to TRBD2. The CDR3 contains 13 residues. Germline V CDR1 and CDR2: SNHLY, FYNNEI. Trimming at V came to 6 bases and at J to 5 bases, leaving 1 base not matched to a gene.

This clonotype was recorded a few times. This chain uses TRBV20-1 with TRBJ1-1, with TRBD1 as a possible D gene (5 bases). This CDR3 spans 14 amino acids. Germline values: CDR1 DFQATT, CDR2 SNEGSKA (reference sequence). Trimming stripped 6 bases from V and 2 bases from J, with 16 bases between. As DNA, the CDR3 is TGCAGTGCCAGGGCCACCCATCCCAACACTGAAGCTTTCTTT. This codes for CSARATHPNTEAFF.

This chain connects TRBV20-1 to TRBJ2-7; perhaps D is TRBD1 or TRBD2 (5 bases each). This CDR3 comprises 14 residues. Germline-derived CDR1 and CDR2 are DFQATT and SNEGSKA (reference sequence). V lost 0 bases and J lost 6, with 15 bases in between. As DNA, the CDR3 is TGCAGTGCTAGAGATGGAGGTGTTGGGGCCGAGCAGTACTTC. Protein sequence: CSARDGGVGAEQYF.

This clonotype was observed once. V gene TRBV18 combines with J gene TRBJ2-6; D is unresolved. The CDR3 has 14 amino acids. Trimming took off 5 bases at V and 0 bases at J, with 5 bases between the two ends. Germline CDR1 and CDR2: KGHSH and LQKENI. CDR3 region: CASSSYSGANVLTF. The CDR3 DNA is TGTGCCAGCTCATCTTACTCTGGGGCCAACGTCCTGACTTTC.

The rearrangement links TRBV7-2 to TRBJ2-1, with a weak D call TRBD1 (6 bases). Germline V gene data show CDR1 as SGHTA and CDR2 as FQGNSA. V lost 3 bases to trimming and J lost 2 bases, with 8 bases between them. The CDR3 has 14 residues. The DNA of the CDR3 is TGTGCCAGCAGCTTCGGGACACCCTACAATGAGCAGTTCTTC. It translates to CASSFGTPYNEQFF. Filled out from reference TRBV7-2 and TRBJ2-1, the complete variable domain reads GAGVSQSPSNKVTEKGKDVELRCDPISGHTALYWYRQSLGQGLEFLIYFQGNSAPDKSGLPSDRFSAERTGGSVSTLTIQRTQQEDSAVYLCASSFGTPYNEQFFGPGTRLTVL.

This clonotype was observed a single time. V usage is TRBV28 and J usage is TRBJ1-5; possibly TRBD1 for D (6 bases). This CDR3 region has 17 residues. V was clipped by 6 bases and J by 9 bases, with 27 bases between them. Germline assignment: CDR1 MDHEN and CDR2 SYDVKM. The CDR3 loop reads CASRGKGGTRDEMPQHF. As DNA, the CDR3 is TGTGCCAGCAGAGGGAAGGGGGGTACACGCGACGAGATGCCCCAGCATTTT. Full variable domain (outside the CDR3, taken from reference TRBV28 and TRBJ1-5): DVKVTQSSRYLVKRTGEKVFLECVQDMDHENMFWYRQDPGLGLRLIYFSYDVKMKEKGDIPEGYSVSREKKERFSLILESASTNQTSMYLCASRGKGGTRDEMPQHFGDGTRLSIL.

The chain employs TRBV20-1 and TRBJ1-1, with a tentative D call TRBD1 (5 bases). CDR1 DFQATT and CDR2 SNEGSKA come from the germline V gene (reference sequence). The germline V and J ends were trimmed by 7 bases and 7 bases, with 19 bases remaining between them. CDR3 length equals 13 residues. Written as DNA, the CDR3 is TGCAGTGGAATAACCCAGGGCTTCGGTGAAGCTTTCTTT. This translates into CSGITQGFGEAFF.

This clonotype was seen more than once but under ten times. The J gene is TRBJ1-1, the V gene TRBV6-1; D may be TRBD1 (5 bases). V was trimmed by 6 bases and J by 1 base, leaving 12 bases between them. CDR3 length: 14 amino acids. Per germline, CDR1 MNHNS and CDR2 SASEGT. The CDR3 here is CASRGGERNTEAFF. CDR3 DNA sequence: TGTGCCAGCAGGGGGGGTGAGCGGAACACTGAAGCTTTCTTT.

The chain has TRBV19 and TRBJ1-5, with D possibly TRBD1 on 6 matching bases. Germline CDR1 LNHDA, CDR2 SQIVND (reference sequence). The CDR3 loop spans 19 amino acids. V was shortened by 5 bases and J by 4 bases, with 27 bases between the two germline ends. DNA for the CDR3: TGTGCCAGTAGTCCGTCTGGATGGACAGCCGGCACATCAAATCAGCCCCAGCATTTT. Its protein is CASSPSGWTAGTSNQPQHF.

This clonotype has more than one count but fewer than ten. The rearrangement joins TRBV27 to TRBJ1-2, with TRBD1 as a possible D gene (6 bases). The CDR3 is made up of 12 amino acids. CDR1 MNHEY and CDR2 SMNVEV come from the germline V gene (reference sequence). Between the trimmed V and J ends, which lost 5 bases and 4 bases, there was a span of 8 bases. CDR3 in DNA: TGTGCCAGCAGTCCGGACAGCTATGGCTACACCTTC. Translated: CASSPDSYGYTF.

The V call is TRBV7-2, the J call TRBJ2-3, with 8 bases that match TRBD2. With 1 base clipped from V and 0 bases from J, the junction kept 6 bases outside the gene matches. The germline V gene has CDR1 SGHTA and CDR2 FQGNSA. The CDR3 is 17 residues long. CDR3 DNA sequence: TGTGCCAGCAGCTTAGTGTCTCTAGCGGGTAGCACAGATACGCAGTATTTT. Translation gives CASSLVSLAGSTDTQYF.

V gene TRBV6-1 combines with J gene TRBJ1-2; maybe TRBD1 (5 bases). The CDR3 totals 14 residues. Germline V gene sequence: CDR1 MNHNS, CDR2 SASEGT. V lost 1 base, J lost 4 bases, and 10 bases lay in between. CDR3 in DNA: TGTGCCAGCAGTGAAGGGGGCGTGGGCTATGGCTACACCTTC. It encodes CASSEGGVGYGYTF.

There are a few counts of this clonotype. The chain joins TRBV27 to TRBJ1-6, with 8 bases fitting TRBD1. CDR3 size: 14 residues. The ends lost 6 bases at V and 13 bases at J; junction bases unmatched: 11. CDR1 and CDR2 from the germline V gene are MNHEY and SMNVEV (reference sequence). As DNA, the CDR3 is TGTGCCAGCAGCCCGGACAGGGTTGGTTGGCCCCTCCACTTT. Translated: CASSPDRVGWPLHF.

This clonotype turned up a few times. This rearrangement joins TRBV6-5 to TRBJ1-1; D remains ambiguous. CDR1 and CDR2 (germline): MNHEY, SVGAGI. The CDR3 loop spans 14 amino acids. V gave up 0 bases and J gave up 1 base, with 6 bases separating them. The CDR3 reads CASSYSGRNTEAFF. The CDR3, as DNA: TGTGCCAGCAGTTACTCGGGGAGGAACACTGAAGCTTTCTTT.

The J gene is TRBJ2-7, the V gene TRBV12-3 or TRBV12-4; D remains unclear. Trimming took off 6 bases at V and 2 bases at J, with 5 bases between the two ends. The CDR3 loop spans 11 amino acids. CDR3 sequence reads: CASSLTYEQYF. In nucleotides, the CDR3 is TGTGCCAGCAGCCTCACCTACGAGCAGTACTTC.